A single TCR beta chain is shown here with its context. Its target is unknown. The CDR3 has 11 residues. Between the trimmed V and J ends, which lost 4 bases and 12 bases, there was a span of 13 bases. Germline CDR1 and CDR2: SGDLS and YYNGEE. This entry is derived from a study of blood T cells in healthy people across ages. Study-level information: Per two T cells, template switching captured roughly one barcoded beta molecule.

For the second PCR, which ran for roughly 6 to 12 cycles, a sample-barcoded 5' primer and a J-beta primer mix were used. Using its own MiXCR run on the 5' RACE reads, TCRdb lists one record per CDR3 protein. The data contain about a million distinct CDR3 sequences, about 51% of them singletons. General study points: Higher naive T cell percentage went strongly together with higher TCR beta diversity.

This TCR was recovered from a woman aged 60-75 years in good health. Sample: blood. This chain joins TRBV9 and TRBJ1-2; weak D call: TRBD1 (6 bases). The CDR3 region is CASSTTGSHTF. The CDR3 bases are TGTGCCAGCAGCACCACAGGGTCCCACACCTTC.